These 15 T cell receptor beta chains share one sample of origin, sequenced in a study of T cells in Graves' hyperthyroidism and ophthalmopathy (dated 2019 in TCRdb). The method was multiplex PCR. Data came from an Illumina HiSeq 2000. TCR beta CDR3 regions were amplified from RNA transcripts. For the first round of RT-PCR on the TCR CDR3, the HTBI primer set was used together with the Qiagen OneStep RT-PCR kit. The raw public reads went through TCRdb reprocessing: fastp at Q25, MiXCR clone calling, in-frame beta chains kept. CDR3 protein sequences are deduplicated, and each keeps its most common genes and DNA. Across this sample there are tens of thousands of distinct CDR3 sequences, with less than 65% seen only once. The ten largest account for under 35% of the sample. The sample was peripheral blood or thyroid tissue (not recorded which). The receptor source for this set is a man aged 18 to 30 with Graves' hyperthyroidism.

This clonotype was observed a handful of times. J is TRBJ2-5 and V is TRBV7-9; 8 bases line up with TRBD1. The CDR3 loop spans 12 amino acids. Trimming took 5 bases from V and 5 from J; bases not matched to a gene: 1. Germline-derived CDR1 and CDR2 are SEHNR and FQNEAQ (reference sequence). The CDR3 DNA sequence: TGTGCCAGCAGCCGGGACAGGGAGACCCAGTACTTC. This encodes CASSRDRETQYF. The full variable domain, in which reference TRBV7-9 and TRBJ2-5 provide the parts outside the CDR3, is DTGVSQNPRHKITKRGQNVTFRCDPISEHNRLYWYRQTLGQGPEFLTYFQNEAQLEKSRLLSDRFSAERPKGSFSTLEIQRTEQGDSAMYLCASSRDRETQYFGPGTRLLVL.

The chain has TRBV7-6 and TRBJ2-7; a weak D match, TRBD1 (6 bases). Germline CDR1 is SGHVS and CDR2 is FNYEAQ. The CDR3 covers 15 residues. The germline V and J ends were trimmed by 5 bases and 1 base, with 15 bases remaining between them. The DNA for the CDR3 is TGTGCCAGCAGCAATGTCCTGGACAGATCCTACGAGCAGTACTTC. Its translation: CASSNVLDRSYEQYF.

This clonotype was seen at least ten times. V is TRBV7-9 and J is TRBJ1-4, with 7 bases that match TRBD1. Germline V gene data show CDR1 as SEHNR and CDR2 as FQNEAQ (reference sequence). The CDR3 is 14 residues long. Trimming removed 1 base from V and 6 bases from J; junction bases left unmatched: 2. The CDR3 protein is CASSLVGTDEKLFF. CDR3 nucleotide sequence: TGTGCCAGCAGCTTAGTTGGGACAGATGAAAAACTGTTTTTT. The full variable domain, in which reference TRBV7-9 and TRBJ1-4 provide the parts outside the CDR3, is DTGVSQNPRHKITKRGQNVTFRCDPISEHNRLYWYRQTLGQGPEFLTYFQNEAQLEKSRLLSDRFSAERPKGSFSTLEIQRTEQGDSAMYLCASSLVGTDEKLFFGSGTQLSVL.

Only one count was recorded for this clonotype. V gene TRBV29-1 combines with J gene TRBJ2-7; tentative D call: TRBD2 (6 bases). In germline, CDR1 is SQVTM, CDR2 ANQGSEA. This CDR3 is 17 amino acids long. V was pared by 4 bases and J by 7 bases, with 29 bases between. CDR3 coding DNA: TGCAGCGTTGCGTTGGGGGGAGAGCTAACCGGGAGTAGTGAGCAGTACTTC. Translating gives CSVALGGELTGSSEQYF.

This clonotype was counted ten times or more. The chain uses TRBV27 and TRBJ1-4; D is possibly TRBD1 (5 bases). CDR3 length: 14 amino acids. Germline assignment: CDR1 MNHEY and CDR2 SMNVEV (reference sequence). V lost 8 bases and J lost 7, with 17 bases in between. CDR3 nucleotides: TGTGCCAGCGGTACCGGGACGACCGGTGAAAAACTGTTTTTT. Translation gives CASGTGTTGEKLFF.

The chain recombines TRBV20-1 with TRBJ2-5; 9 bases match TRBD1. V lost 6 bases and J lost 2; bases outside the gene matches: 1. The CDR3 runs 12 residues. CDR1 is DFQATT, CDR2 SNEGSKA, per germline (reference sequence). The CDR3 DNA sequence: TGCAGTGCCGGGACAGGGCAAGAGACCCAGTACTTC. Protein sequence: CSAGTGQETQYF.

J is TRBJ2-7 and V is TRBV9, with TRBD1 matching 8 bases. CDR3 length: 13 residues. Germline-derived CDR1 and CDR2 are SGDLS and YYNGEE. Trimming at V came to 6 bases and at J to 1 base, leaving 3 bases not matched to a gene. The CDR3 nucleotides read TGTGCCAGCATTCAGGGGGCTTCCTACGAGCAGTACTTC. This codes for CASIQGASYEQYF.

This clonotype was counted once. The chain has TRBV29-1 and TRBJ2-7; 8 bases fit TRBD1. Per the germline V gene, CDR1 is SQVTM and CDR2 is ANQGSEA. The CDR3 is 14 residues long. V lost 8 bases and J lost 7; bases outside the gene matches: 16. In DNA, the CDR3 is TGCAGCACACTGCCCTGGACAGGGATGGGGGAGCAGTACTTC. Its translation is CSTLPWTGMGEQYF.

This chain joins TRBV24-1 and TRBJ2-7; 13 bases line up with TRBD2. The V gene's germline CDR1 is KGHDR and CDR2 SFDVKD. The trim removed 4 bases at V and 4 bases at J, leaving 6 bases unmatched. The CDR3 contains 16 residues. This CDR3 is CATSDRLAGGLYEQYF. CDR3 sequence (DNA): TGTGCCACCAGTGACCGACTAGCGGGAGGTCTGTACGAGCAGTACTTC.

CDR3 coding DNA: TGTGCCAGCAGCTTCGGACAGGGCCTTAATTCACCCCTCCACTTT. It yields the protein CASSFGQGLNSPLHF. The rearrangement uses TRBV7-9 and TRBJ1-6, with TRBD1 matching 8 bases. The V and J ends lost 3 bases and 6 bases, in that order; junction bases with no gene match: 4. Germline CDR1 SEHNR, CDR2 FQNEAQ (reference sequence). The CDR3 covers 15 residues. Filled out from reference TRBV7-9 and TRBJ1-6, the complete variable domain reads DTGVSQNPRHKITKRGQNVTFRCDPISEHNRLYWYRQTLGQGPEFLTYFQNEAQLEKSRLLSDRFSAERPKGSFSTLEIQRTEQGDSAMYLCASSFGQGLNSPLHFGNGTRLTVT.

As regards this clonotype: Mismatch with germline at one junction end may stem from a read error. This chain joins TRBV2 and TRBJ2-6; possible D gene TRBD2, 6 bases. Germline values: CDR1 SNHLY, CDR2 FYNNEI. The CDR3 sequence is 15 residues long. The CDR3 sequence is CASSEQETGVNVLTF. CDR3 sequence (DNA): TGTGCCAGCAGTGAGCAGGAAACGGGGGTCAACGTCCTGACTTTC.

This clonotype was recorded a few times. This chain connects TRBV30 to TRBJ1-2; D is undetermined. This CDR3 is 11 amino acids long. V lost 2 bases, J lost 5 bases, and 6 bases lay in between. In germline, CDR1 is GTSNPN, CDR2 SVGIG (reference sequence). The chain's CDR3 is CAWSREYGYTF. CDR3 nucleotide sequence: TGTGCCTGGAGTCGAGAGTATGGCTACACCTTC.

The chain carries TRBV9 and TRBJ2-5; 10 bases line up with TRBD2. The junction had 6 bases not matched to a gene; V was cut back by 0 bases and J by 4 bases. CDR3 size: 16 residues. The germline gives CDR1 SGDLS, CDR2 YYNGEE. The CDR3 DNA reads as TGTGCCAGCAGCGTAGGGGCTAGCGGGAGAGGAGAGACCCAGTACTTC. Protein sequence: CASSVGASGRGETQYF.

Details on this clonotype: The CDR3 does not close with the conserved phenylalanine or tryptophan, likely indicating a read error. It is unclear where the CDR3 begins or ends on the DNA, so no DNA is shown, and the CDR3 is as TCRdb lists it. Here the CDR3 reads CASLHQNT. The genes are TRBV6-2 or TRBV6-3 and TRBJ2-7. The CDR3 region is 8 residues in length, termini included. In germline, CDR1 is MNHEY, CDR2 SVGEGT.

This clonotype was counted at least ten times. The J gene is TRBJ1-2, the V gene TRBV24-1; D gene unclear. Trimming removed 5 bases from V and 3 bases from J, with 15 bases in between. Germline CDR1 is KGHDR and CDR2 is SFDVKD. The CDR3 loop spans 15 amino acids. The CDR3 nucleotides read TGTGCCACCAGTGGTCAGAGCCCCCAATACTATGGCTACACCTTC. As protein: CATSGQSPQYYGYTF.